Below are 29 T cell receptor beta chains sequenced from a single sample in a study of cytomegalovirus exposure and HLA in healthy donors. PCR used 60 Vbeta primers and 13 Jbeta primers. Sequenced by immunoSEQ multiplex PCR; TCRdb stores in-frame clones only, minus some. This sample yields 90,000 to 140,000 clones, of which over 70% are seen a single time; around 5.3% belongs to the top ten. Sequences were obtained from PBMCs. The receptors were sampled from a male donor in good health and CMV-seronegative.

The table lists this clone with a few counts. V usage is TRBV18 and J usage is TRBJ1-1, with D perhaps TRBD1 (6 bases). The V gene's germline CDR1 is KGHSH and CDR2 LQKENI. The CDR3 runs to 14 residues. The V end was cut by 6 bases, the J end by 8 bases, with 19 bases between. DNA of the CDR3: TGTGCCAGCTCGCCCCCCAGGGGCGCGAGAGAAGCTTTCTTT. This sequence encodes CASSPPRGAREAFF.

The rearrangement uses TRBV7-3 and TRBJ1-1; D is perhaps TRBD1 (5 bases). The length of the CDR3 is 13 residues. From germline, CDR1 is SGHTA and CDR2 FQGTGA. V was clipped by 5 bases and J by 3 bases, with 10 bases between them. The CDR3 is CASSMDTDTEAFF. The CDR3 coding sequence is TGTGCCAGCAGCATGGACACGGACACTGAAGCTTTCTTT.

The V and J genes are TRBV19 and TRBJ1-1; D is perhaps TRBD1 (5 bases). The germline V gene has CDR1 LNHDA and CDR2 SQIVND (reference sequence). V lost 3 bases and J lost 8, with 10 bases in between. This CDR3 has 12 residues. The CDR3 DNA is TGTGCCAGTAGTATTGGACACCGAGAAGCTTTCTTT. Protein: CASSIGHREAFF.

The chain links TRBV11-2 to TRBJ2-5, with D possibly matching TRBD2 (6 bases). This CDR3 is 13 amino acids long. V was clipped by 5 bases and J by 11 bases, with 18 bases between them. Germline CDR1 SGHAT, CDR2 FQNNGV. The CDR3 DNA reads TGTGCCAGCAGCCCCCCCTTTTGGAGGGAGCAGTACTTC. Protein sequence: CASSPPFWREQYF.

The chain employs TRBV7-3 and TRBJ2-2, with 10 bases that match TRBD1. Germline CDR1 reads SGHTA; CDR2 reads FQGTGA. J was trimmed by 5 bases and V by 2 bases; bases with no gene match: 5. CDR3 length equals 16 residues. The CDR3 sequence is CASSLPDRGLTGELFF. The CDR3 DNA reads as TGTGCCAGCAGCTTACCCGACAGGGGGCTGACCGGGGAGCTGTTTTTT.

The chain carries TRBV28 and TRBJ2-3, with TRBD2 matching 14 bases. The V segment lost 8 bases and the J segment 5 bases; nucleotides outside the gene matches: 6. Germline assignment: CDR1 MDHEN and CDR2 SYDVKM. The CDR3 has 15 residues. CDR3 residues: CASERTSGRKDTQYF. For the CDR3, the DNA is TGTGCCAGCGAAAGGACTAGCGGGAGGAAAGATACGCAGTATTTT.

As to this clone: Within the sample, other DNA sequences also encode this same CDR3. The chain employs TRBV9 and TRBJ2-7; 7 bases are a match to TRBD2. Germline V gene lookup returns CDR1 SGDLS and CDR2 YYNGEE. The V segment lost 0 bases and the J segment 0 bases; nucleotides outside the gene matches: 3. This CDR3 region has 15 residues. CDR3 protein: CASSVGAGASYEQYF. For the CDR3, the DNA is TGTGCCAGCAGCGTAGGGGCGGGAGCCTCCTACGAGCAGTACTTC.

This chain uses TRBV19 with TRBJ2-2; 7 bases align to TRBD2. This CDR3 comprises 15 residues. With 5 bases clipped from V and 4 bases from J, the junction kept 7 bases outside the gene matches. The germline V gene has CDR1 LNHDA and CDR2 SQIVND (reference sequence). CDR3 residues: CASSRGREGTGELFF. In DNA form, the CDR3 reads TGTGCCAGTAGTCGAGGCAGGGAGGGCACCGGGGAGCTGTTTTTT. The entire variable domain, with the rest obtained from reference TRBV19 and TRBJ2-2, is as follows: DGGITQSPKYLFRKEGQNVTLSCEQNLNHDAMYWYRQDPGQGLRLIYYSQIVNDFQKGDIAEGYSVSREKKESFPLTVTSAQKNPTAFYLCASSRGREGTGELFFGEGSRLTVL.

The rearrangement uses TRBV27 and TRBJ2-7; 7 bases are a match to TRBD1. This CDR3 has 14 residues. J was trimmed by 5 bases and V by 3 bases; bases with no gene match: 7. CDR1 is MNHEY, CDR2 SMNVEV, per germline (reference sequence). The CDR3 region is CASSFTTGTHEQYF. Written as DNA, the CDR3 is TGTGCCAGCAGTTTCACGACAGGGACCCACGAGCAGTACTTC.

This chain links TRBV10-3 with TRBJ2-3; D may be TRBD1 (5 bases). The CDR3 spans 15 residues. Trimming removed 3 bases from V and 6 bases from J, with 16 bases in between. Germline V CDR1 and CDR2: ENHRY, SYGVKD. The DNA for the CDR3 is TGTGCCATCAGTGACCCTCCGCAGGGCCTGGATACGCAGTATTTT. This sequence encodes CAISDPPQGLDTQYF.

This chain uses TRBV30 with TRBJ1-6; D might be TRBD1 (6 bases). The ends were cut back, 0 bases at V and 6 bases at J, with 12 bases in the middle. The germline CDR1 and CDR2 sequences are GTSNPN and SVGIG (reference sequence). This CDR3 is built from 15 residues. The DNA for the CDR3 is TGTGCCTGGAGTGTCGGGGGGGCGGGTAATTCACCCCTCCACTTT. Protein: CAWSVGGAGNSPLHF.

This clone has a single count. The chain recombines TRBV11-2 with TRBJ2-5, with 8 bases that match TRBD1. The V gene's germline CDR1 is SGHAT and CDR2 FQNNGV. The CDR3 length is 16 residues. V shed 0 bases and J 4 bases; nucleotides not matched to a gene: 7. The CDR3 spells CASSLDGTGFSETQYF. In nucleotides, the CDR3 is TGTGCCAGCAGCTTAGACGGGACAGGTTTTTCAGAGACCCAGTACTTC.

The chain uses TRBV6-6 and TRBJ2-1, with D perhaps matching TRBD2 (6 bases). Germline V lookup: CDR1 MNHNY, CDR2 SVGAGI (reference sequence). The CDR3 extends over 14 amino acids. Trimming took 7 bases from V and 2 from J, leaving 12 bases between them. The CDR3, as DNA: TGTGCCAGCACCCCTGGCGGGGCCTACAATGAGCAGTTCTTC. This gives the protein CASTPGGAYNEQFF.

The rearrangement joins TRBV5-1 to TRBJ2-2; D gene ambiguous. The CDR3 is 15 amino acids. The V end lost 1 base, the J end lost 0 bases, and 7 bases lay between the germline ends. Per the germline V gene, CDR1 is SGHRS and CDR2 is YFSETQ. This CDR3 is CASSLPTANTGELFF. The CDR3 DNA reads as TGCGCCAGCAGCTTGCCCACAGCGAACACCGGGGAGCTGTTTTTT.

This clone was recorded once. The CDR3 sequence: CASSQDLRTSGRGYNTGELFF. CDR3 in DNA: TGCGCCAGCAGCCAAGATCTAAGGACTAGCGGGAGGGGATATAACACCGGGGAGCTGTTTTTT. V and J are TRBV4-1 and TRBJ2-2; 15 bases align to TRBD2. This CDR3 comprises 21 residues. V lost 0 bases and J lost 2; bases outside the gene matches: 10. The germline gives CDR1 MGHRA, CDR2 YSYEKL.

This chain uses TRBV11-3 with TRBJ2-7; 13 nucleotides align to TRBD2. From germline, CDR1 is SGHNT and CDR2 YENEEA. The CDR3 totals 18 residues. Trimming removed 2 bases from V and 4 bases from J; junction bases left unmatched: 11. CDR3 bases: TGTGCCAGCAGCTTACCCTTCTTACTAGCGGGAGGGGGATACGAGCAGTACTTC. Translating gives CASSLPFLLAGGGYEQYF.

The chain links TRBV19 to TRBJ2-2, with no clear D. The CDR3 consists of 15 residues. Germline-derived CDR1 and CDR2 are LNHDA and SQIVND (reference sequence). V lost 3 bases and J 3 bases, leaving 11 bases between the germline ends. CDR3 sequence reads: CASSMSLGYTGELFF. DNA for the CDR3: TGTGCCAGTAGTATGTCCCTCGGGTACACCGGGGAGCTGTTTTTT.

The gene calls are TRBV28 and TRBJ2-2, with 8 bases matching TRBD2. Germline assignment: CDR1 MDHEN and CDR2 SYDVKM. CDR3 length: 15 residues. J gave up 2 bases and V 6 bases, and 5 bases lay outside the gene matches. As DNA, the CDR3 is TGTGCCAGCAGCCCGGGAGGGTTTAACACCGGGGAGCTGTTTTTT. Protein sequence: CASSPGGFNTGELFF.

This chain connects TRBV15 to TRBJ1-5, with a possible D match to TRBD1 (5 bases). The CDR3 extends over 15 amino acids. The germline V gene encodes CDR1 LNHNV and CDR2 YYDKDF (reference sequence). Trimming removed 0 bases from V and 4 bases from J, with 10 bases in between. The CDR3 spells CATSRDRGRNQPQHF. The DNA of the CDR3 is TGTGCCACCAGCAGAGATAGGGGTCGTAATCAGCCCCAGCATTTT.

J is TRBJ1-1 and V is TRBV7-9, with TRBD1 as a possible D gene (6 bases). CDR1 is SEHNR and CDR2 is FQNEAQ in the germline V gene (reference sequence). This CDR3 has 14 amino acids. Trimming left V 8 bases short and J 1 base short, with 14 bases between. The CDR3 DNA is TGTGCCAGCCGGGGCGGACAGACGAACACTGAAGCTTTCTTT. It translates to CASRGGQTNTEAFF.

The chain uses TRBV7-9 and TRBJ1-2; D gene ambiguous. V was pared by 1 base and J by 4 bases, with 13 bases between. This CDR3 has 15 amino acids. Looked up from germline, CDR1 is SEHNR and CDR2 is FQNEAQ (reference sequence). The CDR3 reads CASSLVDGEVYGYTF. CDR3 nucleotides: TGTGCCAGCAGCTTAGTTGATGGGGAGGTCTATGGCTACACCTTC.

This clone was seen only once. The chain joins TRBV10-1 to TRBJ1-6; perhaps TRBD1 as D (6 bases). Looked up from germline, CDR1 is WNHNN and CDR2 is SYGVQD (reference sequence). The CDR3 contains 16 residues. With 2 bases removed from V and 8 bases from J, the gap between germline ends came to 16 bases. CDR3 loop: CASSETGGTPYSPLHF. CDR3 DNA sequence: TGCGCCAGCAGTGAGACGGGGGGGACACCATATTCACCCCTCCACTTT.

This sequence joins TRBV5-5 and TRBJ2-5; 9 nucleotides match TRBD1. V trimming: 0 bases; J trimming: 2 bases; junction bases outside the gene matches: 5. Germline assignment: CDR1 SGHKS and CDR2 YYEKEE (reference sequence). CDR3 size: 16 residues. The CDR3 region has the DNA TGTGCCAGCAGCTTGGAACAGGGGGCGAGGCAAGAGACCCAGTACTTC. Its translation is CASSLEQGARQETQYF.

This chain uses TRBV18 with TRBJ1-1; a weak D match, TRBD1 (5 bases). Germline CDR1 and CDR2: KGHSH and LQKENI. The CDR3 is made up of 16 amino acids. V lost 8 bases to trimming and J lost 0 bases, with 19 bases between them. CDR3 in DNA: TGTGCCAGCCTCGTGGGACGGGGGAACATGAACACTGAAGCTTTCTTT. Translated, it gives CASLVGRGNMNTEAFF.

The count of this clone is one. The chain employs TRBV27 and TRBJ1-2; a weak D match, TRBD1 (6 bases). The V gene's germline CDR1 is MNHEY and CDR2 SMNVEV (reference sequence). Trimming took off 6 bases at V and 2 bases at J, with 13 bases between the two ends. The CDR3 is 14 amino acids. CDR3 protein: CASSYQGPNYGYTF. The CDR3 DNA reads TGTGCCAGCAGCTACCAGGGGCCAAACTATGGCTACACCTTC.

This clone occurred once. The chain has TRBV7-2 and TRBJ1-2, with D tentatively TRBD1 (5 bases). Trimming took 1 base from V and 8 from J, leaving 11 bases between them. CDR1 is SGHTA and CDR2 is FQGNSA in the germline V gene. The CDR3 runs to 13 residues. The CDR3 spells CASSLVQGGGYTF. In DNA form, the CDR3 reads TGTGCCAGCAGCTTAGTCCAGGGAGGGGGCTACACCTTC.

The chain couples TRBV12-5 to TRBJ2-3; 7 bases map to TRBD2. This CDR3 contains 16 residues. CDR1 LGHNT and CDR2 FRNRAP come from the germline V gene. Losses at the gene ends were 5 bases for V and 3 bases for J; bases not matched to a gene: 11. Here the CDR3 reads CASGRGTTLGTDTQYF. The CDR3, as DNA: TGTGCTAGTGGTCGCGGGACTACCCTAGGGACAGATACGCAGTATTTT. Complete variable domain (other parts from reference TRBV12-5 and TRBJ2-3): DARVTQTPRHKVTEMGQEVTMRCQPILGHNTVFWYRQTMMQGLELLAYFRNRAPLDDSGMPKDRFSAEMPDATLATLKIQPSEPRDSAVYFCASGRGTTLGTDTQYFGPGTRLTVL.

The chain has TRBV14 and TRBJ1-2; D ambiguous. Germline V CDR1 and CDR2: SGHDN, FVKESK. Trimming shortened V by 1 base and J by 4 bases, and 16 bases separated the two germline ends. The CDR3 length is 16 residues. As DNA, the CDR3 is TGTGCCAGCAGCCAAGGGCCCGCGGGTTTCGGCTATGGCTACACCTTC. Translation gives CASSQGPAGFGYGYTF.

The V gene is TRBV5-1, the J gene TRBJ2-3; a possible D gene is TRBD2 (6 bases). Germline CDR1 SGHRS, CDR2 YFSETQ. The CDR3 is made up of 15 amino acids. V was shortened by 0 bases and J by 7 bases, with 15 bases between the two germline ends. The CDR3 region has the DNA TGCGCCAGCAGCTTGGAGGGGATCCTAGCGAATACGCAGTATTTT. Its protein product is CASSLEGILANTQYF.